The 11 T cell receptor beta chains below come from one sample, sequenced in a study of T cell responses to AZD1222 COVID-19 vaccine. Profiling relied on immunoSEQ multiplex PCR, and the TCRdb table lists in-frame clones only, not all of them. This table has approximately 210,000 clones, roughly 94% appearing once. The material sequenced was peripheral blood, taken 28 days after the second dose of the MenACWY control vaccine. Receptors were obtained from an adult who received the MenACWY meningococcal vaccine as a control.

The chain recombines TRBV11-2 with TRBJ2-7; no clear D. V dropped 5 bases and J dropped 3 bases, with 5 bases sitting between them. CDR3 length: 11 residues. Germline values: CDR1 SGHAT, CDR2 FQNNGV. The CDR3 nucleotides are TGTGCCAGCAGCGCGCACTACGAGCAGTACTTC. Its protein product is CASSAHYEQYF.

The chain employs TRBV9 and TRBJ1-6; 7 bases agree with TRBD1. Germline lookup yields CDR1 SGDLS and CDR2 YYNGEE. This CDR3 is 20 amino acids long. Losses at the gene ends were 0 bases for V and 0 bases for J; bases not matched to a gene: 12. The CDR3 DNA sequence: TGTGCCAGCAGCGTAGAGGGAGGGGGCTCAAGGAGCTCCTATAATTCACCCCTCCACTTT. Its translation is CASSVEGGGSRSSYNSPLHF. Full variable domain (missing parts from reference TRBV9 and TRBJ1-6): DSGVTQTPKHLITATGQRVTLRCSPRSGDLSVYWYQQSLDQGLQFLIQYYNGEERAKGNILERFSAQQFPDLHSELNLSSLELGDSALYFCASSVEGGGSRSSYNSPLHFGNGTRLTVT.

J is TRBJ1-3 and V is TRBV19; D call uncertain. The CDR3 contains 13 residues. Germline CDR1 LNHDA, CDR2 SQIVND (reference sequence). The V and J ends lost 6 bases and 0 bases respectively, with 6 bases between them. This chain's CDR3 is CASRQSSGNTIYF. The CDR3, as DNA: TGTGCCAGTAGACAGAGCTCTGGAAACACCATATATTTT.

This clone has a single count. This rearrangement joins TRBV7-8 to TRBJ1-4, with TRBD1 matching 9 bases. From germline, CDR1 is SGHVS and CDR2 FQNEAQ. This CDR3 contains 13 residues. Losses at the gene ends were 3 bases for V and 8 bases for J; bases not matched to a gene: 1. The CDR3, as DNA: TGTGCCAGCAGCTTGGGGACAGGGGAAAAACTGTTTTTT. Its protein is CASSLGTGEKLFF.

V usage is TRBV7-2 and J usage is TRBJ2-1, with D unclear. V lost 4 bases and J 5 bases, leaving 12 bases between the germline ends. The V gene's germline CDR1 is SGHTA and CDR2 FQGNSA. The CDR3 spans 14 residues. The CDR3 region has the DNA TGTGCCAGCAGCTCAATAAGATCAGACAATGAGCAGTTCTTC. Translating it yields CASSSIRSDNEQFF.

The chain links TRBV24-1 to TRBJ2-1, with TRBD2 identical over 9 bases. CDR1 is KGHDR and CDR2 is SFDVKD in the germline V gene. The J segment lost 4 bases and the V segment lost 2 bases, leaving 5 bases of the junction unmatched. The CDR3 is made up of 16 amino acids. CDR3 nucleotide sequence: TGTGCCACCAGTGATTCCCTAGCGGGGCGATACAATGAGCAGTTCTTC. This gives the protein CATSDSLAGRYNEQFF.

This clone was picked up one time. The chain recombines TRBV5-4 with TRBJ2-5; TRBD2 aligns across 8 bases. This CDR3 is built from 16 residues. The ends lost 4 bases at V and 2 bases at J; junction bases unmatched: 10. Germline V lookup: CDR1 SGHNT, CDR2 YYREEE (reference sequence). CDR3: CASSAVSGLGQETQYF. For the CDR3, the DNA is TGTGCCAGCAGCGCAGTATCGGGACTAGGGCAAGAGACCCAGTACTTC.

About this clone itself: This specimen includes other DNA sequences encoding the same CDR3. The CDR3 sequence is CASSLSGDSYGYTF. The DNA for the CDR3 is TGTGCCAGCAGTTTATCGGGGGACAGCTATGGCTACACCTTC. The chain is built from TRBV28 and TRBJ1-2; 7 positions match TRBD1. This CDR3 is built from 14 residues. Germline lookup yields CDR1 MDHEN and CDR2 SYDVKM. The junction had 3 bases not matched to a gene; V was cut back by 1 base and J by 4 bases.

The chain links TRBV19 to TRBJ1-2; 9 bases are shared with TRBD1. J was trimmed by 1 base and V by 6 bases; bases with no gene match: 9. This CDR3 is built from 16 residues. Per the germline V gene, CDR1 is LNHDA and CDR2 is SQIVND (reference sequence). CDR3 sequence reads: CASSPTGTGSNYGYTF. The DNA of the CDR3 is TGTGCCAGTAGCCCAACCGGGACAGGGAGTAACTATGGCTACACCTTC.

The chain couples TRBV28 to TRBJ2-7; D may be TRBD2 (5 bases). Trimming removed 6 bases at V and 1 base at J, with 13 bases between. CDR1 MDHEN and CDR2 SYDVKM come from the germline V gene. CDR3 length equals 14 residues. The CDR3 DNA sequence: TGTGCCAGCAGCGAACCCGGACTTTCCTACGAGCAGTACTTC. It yields the protein CASSEPGLSYEQYF.

The chain joins TRBV7-9 to TRBJ1-6; D unclear. The CDR3 contains 13 residues. Germline V gives CDR1 SEHNR, CDR2 FQNEAQ (reference sequence). V was pared by 2 bases and J by 8 bases, with 7 bases between. CDR3 nucleotides: TGTGCCAGCAGCTTATCGGGTGATTCACCCCTCCACTTT. Protein sequence: CASSLSGDSPLHF.